These 12 T cell receptor beta chains came from one sample sequenced in a study of T cell repertoires in cytomegalovirus infection (dated by TCRdb to about 2019). The treatment or condition tag for this specimen amounts to: in vitro stimulation with specific CMV peptide epitopes to enrich CMV-specific T cells. These receptors have no known antigen. Sequenced using an Illumina HiSeq 1500. Through fastp at Q25 and MiXCR, TCRdb rebuilt clones from the public reads, retaining in-frame beta chains. Rows matching on CDR3 protein sequence are summarized as one entry with the most common DNA and genes. Within this sample are 900,000 to 950,000 distinct CDR3 sequences, with approximately 30% of them counted one time only. The ten largest make up under 15% of the sample. The sequenced sample was cultured CD8+ T cells from PBMCs, obtained from culture after CMV antigen stimulation. The receptor set was obtained from a human donor in good health (CMV status not recorded). Some clones in this sample may be carry-over from other donors' samples.

V and J are TRBV5-5 and TRBJ2-4; either TRBD1 or TRBD2 may supply D (5 bases each). This CDR3 region has 16 residues. The V end was cut by 4 bases, the J end by 2 bases, with 16 bases between. Germline-derived CDR1 and CDR2 are SGHKS and YYEKEE (reference sequence). CDR3 region: CASSPGTSSTKNIQYF. The CDR3 DNA reads as TGTGCCAGCAGCCCCGGGACCTCCTCGACCAAAAACATTCAGTACTTC.

This clonotype has only a few counts. This chain uses TRBV11-1 with TRBJ1-2, with no clear D. Germline values: CDR1 SGHAT, CDR2 FQDESV (reference sequence). Trimming stripped 0 bases from V and 4 bases from J, with 12 bases between. The CDR3 contains 15 residues. CDR3 residues: CASSLATGSTYGYTF. DNA of the CDR3: TGTGCCAGCAGCTTAGCAACTGGCAGCACCTATGGCTACACCTTC.

This clonotype appeared a few times. V gene TRBV15 combines with J gene TRBJ2-3; D uncertain. The CDR3 has 14 residues. In germline, CDR1 is LNHNV, CDR2 YYDKDF (reference sequence). V was shortened by 5 bases and J by 0 bases, with 9 bases between the two germline ends. CDR3 sequence: CATSRLGSTDTQYF. CDR3 nucleotides: TGTGCCACCAGCCGGCTCGGAAGCACAGATACGCAGTATTTT.

This clonotype turned up a few times. The gene calls are TRBV4-1 and TRBJ2-7; no firm D call. The V end was cut by 0 bases, the J end by 0 bases, with 9 bases between. Germline V gene lookup returns CDR1 MGHRA and CDR2 YSYEKL. This CDR3 is built from 15 residues. The CDR3 loop reads CASSQESATSYEQYF. CDR3 nucleotides: TGCGCCAGCAGCCAAGAGTCAGCGACCTCCTACGAGCAGTACTTC.

This clonotype occurred a few times. The chain employs TRBV4-2 and TRBJ1-1; the D gene is possibly TRBD1 (5 bases). This CDR3 is built from 15 residues. Per germline, CDR1 LGHNA and CDR2 YNFKEQ. Deletions cut 1 base from V and 1 base from J, with 10 bases between. The CDR3 sequence: CASSQGRGTNTEAFF. CDR3 coding DNA: TGTGCCAGCAGCCAAGGACGCGGGACGAACACTGAAGCTTTCTTT.

This clonotype was counted a few times. The chain recombines TRBV6-5 with TRBJ1-1, with 8 bases matching TRBD1. V lost 0 bases and J lost 5; bases outside the gene matches: 5. The germline CDR1 and CDR2 sequences are MNHEY and SVGAGI. The CDR3 has 15 residues. CDR3 sequence (DNA): TGTGCCAGCAGTTACTCGGCAGGGGGCAAAACTGAAGCTTTCTTT. It specifies CASSYSAGGKTEAFF.

This clonotype has only a few counts. Here the CDR3 reads CASSFRSGGRSEQYF. The CDR3, as DNA: TGTGCCAGCAGCTTCCGATCGGGGGGGCGTAGCGAGCAGTACTTC. The J gene is TRBJ2-7, the V gene TRBV7-9; 8 bases line up with TRBD2. Germline values: CDR1 SEHNR, CDR2 FQNEAQ (reference sequence). V shed 3 bases and J 6 bases; nucleotides not matched to a gene: 10. The CDR3 extends over 15 amino acids.

V and J are TRBV5-6 and TRBJ2-1; D might be TRBD1 (5 bases). V dropped 0 bases and J dropped 12 bases, with 22 bases sitting between them. Looked up from germline, CDR1 is SGHDT and CDR2 is YYEEEE. There are 16 residues in the CDR3. The CDR3 DNA is TGTGCCAGCAGCTTGGTCGTAGGACACGGCGTTCTTGGGCAGTTCTTC. This gives the protein CASSLVVGHGVLGQFF. The variable domain in full, completed from reference TRBV5-6 and TRBJ2-1, reads DAGVTQSPTHLIKTRGQQVTLRCSPKSGHDTVSWYQQALGQGPQFIFQYYEEEERQRGNFPDRFSGHQFPNYSSELNVNALLLGDSALYLCASSLVVGHGVLGQFFGPGTRLTVL.

This clonotype turned up a few times. The gene calls are TRBV24-1 and TRBJ1-5; D remains unclear. CDR1 and CDR2 (germline): KGHDR, SFDVKD. V was clipped by 8 bases and J by 3 bases, with 16 bases between them. This CDR3 region has 15 residues. The CDR3 sequence is CATICGDGSNQPQHF. The DNA of the CDR3 is TGTGCCACCATTTGTGGGGATGGGTCCAATCAGCCCCAGCATTTT.

The genes are TRBV7-6 and TRBJ1-3, with D tentatively TRBD1 (5 bases). This CDR3 comprises 15 residues. Germline V gene lookup returns CDR1 SGHVS and CDR2 FNYEAQ. Between the trimmed V and J ends, which lost 3 bases and 1 base, there was a span of 10 bases. CDR3 in DNA: TGTGCCAGCAGCTTTGGCCGGGGGTCTGGAAACACCATATATTTT. Residues: CASSFGRGSGNTIYF.

The chain employs TRBV6-5 and TRBJ2-5; D call uncertain. Per the germline V gene, CDR1 is MNHEY and CDR2 is SVGAGI. The CDR3 sequence is 14 residues long. V dropped 6 bases and J dropped 1 base, with 12 bases sitting between them. As DNA, the CDR3 is TGTGCCAGCAGACCACAGAGAACCCAAGAGACCCAGTACTTC. As protein: CASRPQRTQETQYF.

The chain employs TRBV6-5 and TRBJ1-1; D unresolved. CDR1 is MNHEY and CDR2 is SVGAGI in the germline V gene. The CDR3 is made up of 16 amino acids. Trimming left V 6 bases short and J 0 bases short, with 17 bases between. This CDR3 reads CASRGGTVYMNTEAFF. DNA of the CDR3: TGTGCCAGCAGAGGCGGCACAGTTTACATGAACACTGAAGCTTTCTTT.